This TCR beta chain comes out of a study of read filtering for tumor transcriptome and immune sequencing. Study summary: Revised staging placed roughly 8 patients in R-ISS I, about 15 in II, roughly 7 in III. After DNase treatment, RNA was made into whole-transcriptome libraries. RNA-seq yielded only roughly 85 to 1,400 TCR reads, IR-seq about 3.5 to 10.27 million. Study-wide points: Sorted CD138-negative bone marrow cells were not purified T cells.

This CDR3 is built from 13 residues. Germline-derived CDR1 and CDR2 are SGHAT and FQNNGV. V lost 5 bases and J 8 bases, leaving 13 bases between the germline ends. This library used approximately 390 ng RNA and molecular barcoded adaptors spanning alpha/delta and beta/gamma chains. TCRdb re-called the reads through MiXCR, storing one row per CDR3 protein. Of 100,000 to 150,000 distinct CDR3 sequences listed, roughly 13% are singletons. A remark on this clonotype: Its antigen remains unidentified.

The V gene is TRBV11-2, the J gene TRBJ2-1, with no clear D. The sequenced sample was a population of CD138-negative cells sorted from bone marrow. This TCR came from a donor at least 40 years old with multiple myeloma. DNA for the CDR3: TGTGCCAGCAGCGCCCGACCAGTACATGAGCAGTTCTTC. Amino acid sequence: CASSARPVHEQFF.